This T cell receptor beta chain was sequenced in a study of high-grade serous ovarian cancer treatment subgroups. The wider study: On average, just over 14,000 reads and under 9,000 unique TCR beta rearrangements were obtained per sample.

The study, taken as a whole, reports: Tumors within one patient showed repertoire similarity of roughly 0.1 to 0.8. TCR clonal relatedness correlated positively with neoantigen level. Spatial context was lost because tumors were sequenced in bulk.

The CDR3 extends over 14 amino acids. Trimming took off 5 bases at V and 4 bases at J, with 14 bases between the two ends. CDR1 and CDR2 from the germline V gene are MNHEY and SMNVEV (reference sequence). Tumor tissue was taken before any definitive surgery or chemotherapy was given. About this clone: As yet, its antigen is unknown.

Measured with immunoSEQ multiplex PCR; TCRdb has only the in-frame clones, and not every one. This sample carries over 2,000 clones, 75% of them seen once, and the ten largest clones take roughly 7.7%. The sequence was collected from a human donor with high-grade serous ovarian cancer. What was sequenced was tumor tissue. The rearrangement joins TRBV27 to TRBJ1-1; possible D gene TRBD1, 5 bases. CDR3 DNA sequence: TGTGCCAGCAGTCCAGACAGTCGAGGCACTGAAGCTTTCTTT. It codes for CASSPDSRGTEAFF.